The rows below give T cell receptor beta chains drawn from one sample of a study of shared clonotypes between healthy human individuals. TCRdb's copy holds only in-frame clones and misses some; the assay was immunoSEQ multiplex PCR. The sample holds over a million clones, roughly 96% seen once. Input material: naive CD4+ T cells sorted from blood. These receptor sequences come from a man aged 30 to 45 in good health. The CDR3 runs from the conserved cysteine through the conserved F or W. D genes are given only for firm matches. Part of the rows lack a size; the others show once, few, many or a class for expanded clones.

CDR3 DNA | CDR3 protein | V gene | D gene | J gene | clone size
TGTGCCAGCAGCTTTGAACTAGCTGCCATGCAGGTGTATTTT | CASSFELAAMQVYF | TRBV7-9 | - | TRBJ2-3 | -
TGCGCCAGCAGCTTGGGACTAGCGGGAAACACCGGGGAGCTGTTTTTT | CASSLGLAGNTGELFF | TRBV5-1 | TRBD2 | TRBJ2-2 | few
TGTGCCAGCTCACCGAACGAGGGAGATACGCAGTATTTT | CASSPNEGDTQYF | TRBV18 | - | TRBJ2-3 | -
TGCGCCAGCAGGAGGACTAGCGGGGACACCGGGGAGCTGTTTTTT | CASRRTSGDTGELFF | TRBV5-1 | TRBD2 | TRBJ2-2 | -
TGTGCCAGCAGCTTACGGGAAAACCTCAATGAAAAACTGTTTTTT | CASSLRENLNEKLFF | TRBV7-9 | - | TRBJ1-4 | once
TGCAGCGTTGAAGATCCGGACTCTAAGGATTGGGAGCAGTACTTC | CSVEDPDSKDWEQYF | TRBV29-1 | - | TRBJ2-7 | -
TGTGCCAGCAGCCCGTTCCTAGCGGGAGCTTCCTACAATGAGCAGTTCTTC | CASSPFLAGASYNEQFF | TRBV7-9 | TRBD2 | TRBJ2-1 | -
TGTGCCAGCAGTGAAGACCCCGTAGGCGTATTCGGACAGGGCGCAGGTGAGCAGTTCTTC | CASSEDPVGVFGQGAGEQFF | TRBV6-1 | TRBD1 | TRBJ2-1 | -
TGTGCCAGCAACATCTTAGGACAGGGCTACGAGCAGTACTTC | CASNILGQGYEQYF | TRBV7-2 | TRBD1 | TRBJ2-7 | -
TGCGCCAGCAGCTTGGTAGGTGGGACCTCTGGAAACACCATATATTTT | CASSLVGGTSGNTIYF | TRBV5-1 | - | TRBJ1-3 | -
TGTGCCAGTATCGGCGGGCTAAATCAGCCCCAGCATTTT | CASIGGLNQPQHF | TRBV19 | - | TRBJ1-5 | -
TGTGCCAGCAGTTACTCGGCGGCAGAATCCTACGAGCAGTACTTC | CASSYSAAESYEQYF | TRBV6-5 | - | TRBJ2-7 | -
TGTGCCAGCAGCTTAAAGATTGGGGGGGGCACTGAAGCTTTCTTT | CASSLKIGGGTEAFF | TRBV7-2 | - | TRBJ1-1 | -
TGTGCCAGCTCACCCCTAACAGGTCCTGGAAACACCATATATTTT | CASSPLTGPGNTIYF | TRBV18 | - | TRBJ1-3 | -
TGTGCCAGCAGCCCGCTAGGGACAGGACCCTCTGGGGCCAACGTCCTGACTTTC | CASSPLGTGPSGANVLTF | TRBV14 | TRBD1 | TRBJ2-6 | -
TGTGCCAGTAGCACCGGGCCTTCCAATCAGCCCCAGCATTTT | CASSTGPSNQPQHF | TRBV19 | - | TRBJ1-5 | -
TGCGCCAGCAGCAAAGGCGGGGGGCGGGAGACCCAGTACTTC | CASSKGGGRETQYF | TRBV5-1 | TRBD2 | TRBJ2-5 | once
TGTGCCAGCAGCGGACTAGCGGGAGCAGAGACCCAGTACTTC | CASSGLAGAETQYF | TRBV25-1 | TRBD2 | TRBJ2-5 | -
TGTGCCAGTAGTATGTGGGGAGCCAAAAACATTCAGTACTTC | CASSMWGAKNIQYF | TRBV19 | - | TRBJ2-4 | -
TGTGCCAGCAGCCGGGCCGTCTACGAGCAGTACTTC | CASSRAVYEQYF | TRBV7-9 | - | TRBJ2-7 | -
TGTGCCAGCAGTAGGAGCAATCAGCCCCAGCATTTT | CASSRSNQPQHF | TRBV6-1 | - | TRBJ1-5 | -
TGTGCCAGCAGCCCCTTGGACAGGGCCAATCAGCCCCAGCATTTT | CASSPLDRANQPQHF | TRBV21-1 | - | TRBJ1-5 | -
TGTGCCAGCAGCTTAGGCCAGGACAGGGCGATCTACAATGAGCAGTTCTTC | CASSLGQDRAIYNEQFF | TRBV11-2 | TRBD1 | TRBJ2-1 | -
TGTGCCAGCAGCCAGGCAGATACGCAGTATTTT | CASSQADTQYF | TRBV6-1 | - | TRBJ2-3 | -
TGTGCCACCGGGACTCCCAAAGGAGCCCAGTACTTC | CATGTPKGAQYF | TRBV15 | - | TRBJ2-5 | -
TGTGCCAGCAGCTTAAAGGCCGGAGCGCCGAGCACTGAAGCTTTCTTT | CASSLKAGAPSTEAFF | TRBV5-4 | - | TRBJ1-1 | -
TGTGCCAGCAGCCGTCAGGGGGCCAATCAGCCCCAGCATTTT | CASSRQGANQPQHF | TRBV27 | TRBD1 | TRBJ1-5 | once
TGTGCCAGCCGCCTGACCTTCCTCTCCTACAATGAGCAGTTCTTC | CASRLTFLSYNEQFF | TRBV2 | - | TRBJ2-1 | -